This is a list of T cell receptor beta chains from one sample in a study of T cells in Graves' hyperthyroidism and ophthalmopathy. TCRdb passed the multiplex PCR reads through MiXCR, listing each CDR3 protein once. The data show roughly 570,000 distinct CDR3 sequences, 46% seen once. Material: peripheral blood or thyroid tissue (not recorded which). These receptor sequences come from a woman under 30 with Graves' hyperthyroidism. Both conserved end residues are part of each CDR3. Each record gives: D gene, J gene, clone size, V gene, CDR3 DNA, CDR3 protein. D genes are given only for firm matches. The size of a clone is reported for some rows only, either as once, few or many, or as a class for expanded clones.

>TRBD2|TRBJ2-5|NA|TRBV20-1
TGCAGTGCGGAGAGACTAGCAGTCCAAGAGACCCAGTACTTC
CSAERLAVQETQYF
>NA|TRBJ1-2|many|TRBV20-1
TGCAGTGCTAGGGATACCGCAGGGGCCACAAGGAGTGGCTACACCTTC
CSARDTAGATRSGYTF
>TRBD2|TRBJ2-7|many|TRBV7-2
TGTGCCAGCAGCTCCGGACTAGCGGGAGTAAACGAGCAGTACTTC
CASSSGLAGVNEQYF
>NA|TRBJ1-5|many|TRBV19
TGTGCCAGTAGTATTAATCAGGGTCAGCCCCAGCATTTT
CASSINQGQPQHF
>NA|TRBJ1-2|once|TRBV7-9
TGTGCCAGGGGGGAGACATCGAACACCTTC
CARGETSNTF
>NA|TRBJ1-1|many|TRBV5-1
TGCGCCAGCAGCTTGGATTTCAGGGGCAACGCTGAAGCTTTCTTT
CASSLDFRGNAEAFF
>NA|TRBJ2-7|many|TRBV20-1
TGCAGTGCTAGTTCTGGCCCGTCCTACGAGCAGTACTTC
CSASSGPSYEQYF
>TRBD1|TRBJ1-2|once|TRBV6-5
TGTGCCAGCAGTACCAAAGGACAGGGAGGGTATGGCTACACCTTC
CASSTKGQGGYGYTF
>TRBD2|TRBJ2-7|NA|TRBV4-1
TGCGCCAGCAGCCAGCCGGGACTAGCGGCAAGCTCCTACGAGCAGTACTTC
CASSQPGLAASSYEQYF
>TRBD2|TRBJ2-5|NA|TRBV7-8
TGTGCCAGCAGCTTTGGCTATCGACTAGCGGGAGTGGCCCAGTACTTC
CASSFGYRLAGVAQYF
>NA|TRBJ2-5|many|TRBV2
TGTGCCAGCAGTGAAGCGGGTCTCCGGCGGGAGACCCAGTACTTC
CASSEAGLRRETQYF
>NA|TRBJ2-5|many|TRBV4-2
TGTGCCAGCAGCCAAGCGAGCGCTCAGGGTGGGGAGACCCAGTACTTC
CASSQASAQGGETQYF
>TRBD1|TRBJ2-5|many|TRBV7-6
TGTGCCTCAGGGGACAGGCAAGAGACCCAGTACTTC
CASGDRQETQYF
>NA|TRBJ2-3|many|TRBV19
TGTGCCAGTAGTATACTAGGAGCAGATACGCAGTATTTT
CASSILGADTQYF
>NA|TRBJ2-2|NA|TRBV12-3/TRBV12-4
TGTGCCAGCAGTTTGTTGGGTGTCGGCACCGGGGAGCTGTTTTTT
CASSLLGVGTGELFF
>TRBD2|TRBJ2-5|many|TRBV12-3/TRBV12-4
TGTGCCAGCAGTGTTAATACCGGGACTAGACGAGAGACCCAGTACTTC
CASSVNTGTRRETQYF
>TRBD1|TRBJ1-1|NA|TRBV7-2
TGTGCCAGCAGCCATGACAGGGTTGGCACTGAAGCTTTCTTT
CASSHDRVGTEAFF
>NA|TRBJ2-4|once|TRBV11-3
TGTGCCAGCAGCTTAGGATCGGGGGAAGACATTCAGTACTTC
CASSLGSGEDIQYF
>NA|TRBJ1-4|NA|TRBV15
TGTGCCACCAGTAAGGGACACCCTAATGAAAAACTGTTTTTT
CATSKGHPNEKLFF
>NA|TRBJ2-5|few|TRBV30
TGTGCCTGGACTAGGACGGGAGAGACCCAGTACTTC
CAWTRTGETQYF
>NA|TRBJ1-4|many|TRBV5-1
TGCGCCAGCAGCTTTCAAGGGGCTAATGAAAAACTGTTTTTT
CASSFQGANEKLFF